The 17 T cell receptor beta chains presented below share a single source sample, sequenced in a study of T-cell reconstitution after alpha-beta-depleted transplantation in children (dated by TCRdb to 2016 to 2018). The treatment or condition label corresponds to: allogeneic hematopoietic cell transplantation with graft depleted of TCRalphabeta T cells and CD19 B cells. The method was PCR. Sequencing relied on an Illumina HiSeq 2500. To normalize quantification of the TCRbeta repertoire, the TCR libraries were built with molecular barcoding that relied on unique molecular identifiers. Starting from the raw public reads, TCRdb applied fastp trimming at Q25, assembled clones with MiXCR and retained in-frame beta chains. Rows are unified per CDR3 protein, each entry keeping the most common DNA and genes. The sample has approximately 520,000 distinct CDR3 sequences on record, 9.5% to 12% of them singletons. 12% to 15% of the sample is taken by the ten largest.

The sample was PBMCs, mostly from graft donor cells, taken 180 days after TCRalphabeta/CD19-depleted stem cell transplant. The receptors come from a female patient aged 2-9 years who had a stem cell transplant for aplastic anemia, so the T cells may come from the graft donor.

J is TRBJ2-7 and V is TRBV7-8; D perhaps matches TRBD1 (6 bases). Trimming cost V 1 base and J 7 bases, with 17 bases left between them. Per the germline V gene, CDR1 is SGHVS and CDR2 is FQNEAQ. This CDR3 is built from 15 residues. The CDR3 DNA reads as TGTGCCAGCAGCTTAGGTTGGGGGCAGGGTGAAGAGCAGTACTTC. It is translated as CASSLGWGQGEEQYF.

This clonotype was observed a handful of times. The chain has TRBV12-3 or TRBV12-4 and TRBJ2-5, with 8 bases identical to TRBD2. CDR3 size: 15 residues. With V trimmed by 4 bases and J by 5 bases, 9 bases remained unmatched. CDR3 residues: CASSSPAGVWETQYF. The CDR3 DNA sequence: TGTGCCAGCAGTTCTCCAGCGGGAGTCTGGGAGACCCAGTACTTC.

The chain uses TRBV24-1 and TRBJ2-1, with a tentative D call TRBD2 (6 bases). The germline CDR1 and CDR2 sequences are KGHDR and SFDVKD. The V gene lost 4 bases and the J gene lost 6 bases, with 15 bases spanning the gap. This CDR3 contains 15 residues. The CDR3 region is CATSDRDFRPNEQFF. CDR3 DNA: TGTGCCACCAGTGACCGGGACTTCCGGCCCAATGAGCAGTTCTTC.

In its sample, this clonotype was seen many times. The chain links TRBV7-8 to TRBJ2-3; D is possibly TRBD1 (6 bases). Trimming removed 5 bases at V and 7 bases at J, with 10 bases between. The CDR3 consists of 12 residues. Germline-derived CDR1 and CDR2 are SGHVS and FQNEAQ. DNA of the CDR3: TGTGCCAGCAGCCTGGGGACAAATACGCAGTATTTT. Translating gives CASSLGTNTQYF.

The chain employs TRBV12-3 or TRBV12-4 and TRBJ2-1; D is undetermined. Trimming took off 3 bases at V and 5 bases at J, with 11 bases between the two ends. This CDR3 has 14 amino acids. CDR3 amino acids: CASSFRSHNNEQFF. CDR3 nucleotides: TGTGCCAGCAGTTTTAGGAGCCACAACAATGAGCAGTTCTTC.

The gene calls are TRBV28 and TRBJ1-5; D not resolved. Per the germline V gene, CDR1 is MDHEN and CDR2 is SYDVKM. The CDR3 is made up of 16 amino acids. V lost 5 bases to trimming and J lost 0 bases, with 14 bases between them. DNA for the CDR3: TGTGCCAGCAGTCTAACCGGGCCGTATAGCAATCAGCCCCAGCATTTT. Its protein is CASSLTGPYSNQPQHF.

This chain connects TRBV11-2 to TRBJ2-7, with 11 bases identical to TRBD2. Per germline, CDR1 SGHAT and CDR2 FQNNGV. J was trimmed by 2 bases and V by 0 bases; bases with no gene match: 9. The CDR3 is 18 residues long. In nucleotides, the CDR3 is TGTGCCAGCAGCTTAGAGGCGGCTAGCGGGAGGTGGGCCTACGAGCAGTACTTC. Translated: CASSLEAASGRWAYEQYF. The variable domain in full, with the rest retrieved from reference TRBV11-2 and TRBJ2-7, is EAGVAQSPRYKIIEKRQSVAFWCNPISGHATLYWYQQILGQGPKLLIQFQNNGVVDDSQLPKDRFSAERLKGVDSTLKIQPAKLEDSAVYLCASSLEAASGRWAYEQYFGPGTRLTVT.

In this sample, this clonotype turned up many times. This chain joins TRBV29-1 and TRBJ2-1; a possible D gene is TRBD2 (5 bases). The CDR3 covers 13 residues. The V end was cut by 3 bases, the J end by 4 bases, with 10 bases between. Germline V gene data show CDR1 as SQVTM and CDR2 as ANQGSEA. CDR3 in amino acids: CSVDYQRYNEQFF. The CDR3, as DNA: TGCAGCGTTGATTATCAGCGGTACAATGAGCAGTTCTTC.

This clonotype was picked up many times. The chain recombines TRBV12-3 or TRBV12-4 with TRBJ2-3, with TRBD2 matching over 16 bases. The CDR3 has 15 residues. The V and J ends lost 5 bases and 9 bases, in that order; junction bases with no gene match: 5. CDR3 residues: CASSPGTSGRDTQYF. The CDR3 DNA is TGTGCCAGCAGTCCCGGGACTAGCGGGAGGGACACGCAGTATTTT.

This clonotype was observed at least ten times. The chain employs TRBV28 and TRBJ2-1; no clear D. The CDR3 runs 12 residues. V lost 3 bases and J 7 bases, leaving 7 bases between the germline ends. Looked up from germline, CDR1 is MDHEN and CDR2 is SYDVKM. CDR3 nucleotides: TGTGCCAGCAGTTTGCCCCTTAATGAGCAGTTCTTC. This translates into CASSLPLNEQFF.

The rearrangement uses TRBV4-1 and TRBJ2-5; 9 bases map to TRBD1. With 4 bases clipped from V and 1 base from J, the junction kept 10 bases outside the gene matches. Germline V lookup: CDR1 MGHRA, CDR2 YSYEKL. The CDR3 covers 17 residues. The CDR3 spells CASSPNSDRGGQETQYF. For the CDR3, the DNA is TGCGCCAGCAGCCCCAACTCGGACAGGGGAGGCCAAGAGACCCAGTACTTC.

This clonotype was seen a handful of times. The chain is built from TRBV19 and TRBJ2-1, with a possible D match to TRBD2 (5 bases). The CDR3 is made up of 16 amino acids. CDR1 is LNHDA and CDR2 is SQIVND in the germline V gene (reference sequence). V shed 5 bases and J shed 4 bases, with 18 bases lying between them. The CDR3 spells CASSRLRLPEYNEQFF. The DNA for the CDR3 is TGTGCCAGTAGTCGATTGAGACTACCGGAGTACAATGAGCAGTTCTTC.

The chain is built from TRBV28 and TRBJ2-1; D remains unclear. The germline V and J ends were trimmed by 0 bases and 5 bases, with 8 bases remaining between them. This CDR3 region has 14 residues. Germline V gene data show CDR1 as MDHEN and CDR2 as SYDVKM. CDR3 nucleotides: TGTGCCAGCAGTTTATGGGCGGTCAACAATGAGCAGTTCTTC. This translates into CASSLWAVNNEQFF.

This clonotype occurred many times. The chain combines TRBV20-1 with TRBJ2-7; D is perhaps TRBD1 (5 bases). The V gene lost 3 bases and the J gene lost 7 bases, with 22 bases spanning the gap. CDR3 length: 15 residues. CDR1 is DFQATT, CDR2 SNEGSKA, per germline (reference sequence). CDR3 coding DNA: TGCAGTGCTAGGGATTGGGCAGGGTCCTCTCCGGAGCAGTACTTC. As protein: CSARDWAGSSPEQYF.

This clonotype was counted only a few times. The V and J genes are TRBV20-1 and TRBJ1-1; possible D gene TRBD1, 6 bases. The ends were cut back, 3 bases at V and 1 base at J, with 15 bases in the middle. Germline loops: CDR1 DFQATT, CDR2 SNEGSKA (reference sequence). CDR3 length: 15 amino acids. CDR3 residues: CSARGPTGKNTEAFF. CDR3 in DNA: TGCAGTGCTAGGGGACCGACAGGAAAGAACACTGAAGCTTTCTTT.

This clonotype was counted between two and nine times. This chain joins TRBV4-3 and TRBJ1-6, with 7 bases lining up with TRBD1. Germline lookup yields CDR1 LGHNA and CDR2 YSLEER. V lost 1 base, J lost 10 bases, and 13 bases stayed unmatched. The CDR3 runs 17 residues. As DNA, the CDR3 is TGCGCCAGCAGCCAAGGCCGTGGGGCAGGGGGTCCGTCACCCCTCCACTTT. Translating gives CASSQGRGAGGPSPLHF.

V and J are TRBV7-3 and TRBJ2-1; TRBD2 matches 16 bases. The V and J ends lost 5 bases and 8 bases, in that order; junction bases with no gene match: 9. This CDR3 region has 17 residues. CDR1 is SGHTA, CDR2 FQGTGA, per germline. The CDR3 DNA sequence: TGTGCCAGCAGCATAGGGACTAGCGGGAGGGCCGTATATGAGCAGTTCTTC. Residues: CASSIGTSGRAVYEQFF. Using reference TRBV7-3 and TRBJ2-1 for the parts outside the CDR3, the full variable domain is GAGVSQTPSNKVTEKGKYVELRCDPISGHTALYWYRQSLGQGPEFLIYFQGTGAADDSGLPNDRFFAVRPEGSVSTLKIQRTERGDSAVYLCASSIGTSGRAVYEQFFGPGTRLTVL.